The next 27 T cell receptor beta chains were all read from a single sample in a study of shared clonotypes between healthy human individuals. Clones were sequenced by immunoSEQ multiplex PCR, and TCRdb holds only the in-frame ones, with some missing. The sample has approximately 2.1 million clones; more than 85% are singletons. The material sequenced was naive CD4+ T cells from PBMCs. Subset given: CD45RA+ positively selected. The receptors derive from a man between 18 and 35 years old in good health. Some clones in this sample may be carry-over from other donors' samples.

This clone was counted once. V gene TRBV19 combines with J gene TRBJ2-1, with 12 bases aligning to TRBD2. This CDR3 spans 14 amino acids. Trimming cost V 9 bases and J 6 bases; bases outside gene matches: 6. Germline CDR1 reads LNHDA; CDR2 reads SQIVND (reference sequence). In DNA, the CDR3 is TGTGCCAGCCAGACTAGCGGGAGTGTCAATGAGCAGTTCTTC. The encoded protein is CASQTSGSVNEQFF.

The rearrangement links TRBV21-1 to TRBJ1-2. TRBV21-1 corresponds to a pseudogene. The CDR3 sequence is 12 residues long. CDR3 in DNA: TGTGCCAGCGCCCTTAATGGGTATGGCTACACCTTC. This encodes CASALNGYGYTF.

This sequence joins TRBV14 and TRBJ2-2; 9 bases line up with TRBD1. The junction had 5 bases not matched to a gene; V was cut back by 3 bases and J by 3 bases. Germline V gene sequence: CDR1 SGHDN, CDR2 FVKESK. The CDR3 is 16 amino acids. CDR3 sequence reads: CASSHPGTGYTGELFF. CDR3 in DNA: TGTGCCAGCAGCCACCCCGGGACAGGGTACACCGGGGAGCTGTTTTTT. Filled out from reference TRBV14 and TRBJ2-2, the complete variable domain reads EAGVTQFPSHSVIEKGQTVTLRCDPISGHDNLYWYRRVMGKEIKFLLHFVKESKQDESGMPNNRFLAERTGGTYSTLKVQPAELEDSGVYFCASSHPGTGYTGELFFGEGSRLTVL.

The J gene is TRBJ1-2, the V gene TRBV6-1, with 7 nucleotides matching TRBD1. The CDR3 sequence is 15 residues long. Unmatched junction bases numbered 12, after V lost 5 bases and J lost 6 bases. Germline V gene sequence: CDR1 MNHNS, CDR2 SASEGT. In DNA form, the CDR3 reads TGTGCCAGCAGTCCCCAACGGACAGGAAGGGATGGCTACACCTTC. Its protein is CASSPQRTGRDGYTF.

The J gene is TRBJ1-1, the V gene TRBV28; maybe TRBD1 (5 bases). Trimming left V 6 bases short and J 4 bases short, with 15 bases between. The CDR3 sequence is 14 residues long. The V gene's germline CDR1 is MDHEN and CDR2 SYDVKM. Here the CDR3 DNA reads TGTGCCAGCAGCCTAGTTTCGGGGGGCACTGAAGCTTTCTTT. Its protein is CASSLVSGGTEAFF. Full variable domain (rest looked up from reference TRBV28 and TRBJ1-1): DVKVTQSSRYLVKRTGEKVFLECVQDMDHENMFWYRQDPGLGLRLIYFSYDVKMKEKGDIPEGYSVSREKKERFSLILESASTNQTSMYLCASSLVSGGTEAFFGQGTRLTVV.

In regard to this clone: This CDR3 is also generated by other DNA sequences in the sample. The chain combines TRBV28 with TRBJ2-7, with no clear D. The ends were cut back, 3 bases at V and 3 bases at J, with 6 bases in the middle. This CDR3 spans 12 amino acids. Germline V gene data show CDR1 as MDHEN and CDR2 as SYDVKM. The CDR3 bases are TGTGCCAGCAGTTTGTCCGACTACGAGCAGTACTTC. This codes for CASSLSDYEQYF.

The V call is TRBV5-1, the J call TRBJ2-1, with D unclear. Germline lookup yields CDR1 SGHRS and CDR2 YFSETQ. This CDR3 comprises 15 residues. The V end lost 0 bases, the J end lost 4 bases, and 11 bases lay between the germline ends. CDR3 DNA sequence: TGCGCCAGCAGCTTGGCCGGGCTAGTGTACAATGAGCAGTTCTTC. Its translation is CASSLAGLVYNEQFF.

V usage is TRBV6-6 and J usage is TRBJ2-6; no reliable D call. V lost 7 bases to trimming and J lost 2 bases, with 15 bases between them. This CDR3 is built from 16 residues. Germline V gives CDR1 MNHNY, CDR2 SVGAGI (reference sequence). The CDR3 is CASNRPLSAGANVLTF. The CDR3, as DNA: TGTGCCAGCAACCGCCCTCTTTCCGCTGGGGCCAACGTCCTGACTTTC.

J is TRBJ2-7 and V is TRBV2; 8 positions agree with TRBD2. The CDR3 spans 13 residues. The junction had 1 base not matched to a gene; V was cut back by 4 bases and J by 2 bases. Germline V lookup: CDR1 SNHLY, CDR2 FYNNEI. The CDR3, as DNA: TGTGCCAGCAGTGCTAGCGGGCCCTACGAGCAGTACTTC. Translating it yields CASSASGPYEQYF.

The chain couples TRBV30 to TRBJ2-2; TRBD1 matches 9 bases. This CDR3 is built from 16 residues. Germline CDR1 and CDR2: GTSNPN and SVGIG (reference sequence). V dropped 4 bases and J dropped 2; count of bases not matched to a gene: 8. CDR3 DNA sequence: TGTGCCTGGAAACCAAGGACAGGGGAAAACACCGGGGAGCTGTTTTTT. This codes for CAWKPRTGENTGELFF.

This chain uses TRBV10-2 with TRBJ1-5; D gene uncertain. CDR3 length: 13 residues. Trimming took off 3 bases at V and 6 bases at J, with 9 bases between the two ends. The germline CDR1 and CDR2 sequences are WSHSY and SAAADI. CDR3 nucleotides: TGCGCCAGCAGTGAATGGGGTAGTCAGCCCCAGCATTTT. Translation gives CASSEWGSQPQHF.

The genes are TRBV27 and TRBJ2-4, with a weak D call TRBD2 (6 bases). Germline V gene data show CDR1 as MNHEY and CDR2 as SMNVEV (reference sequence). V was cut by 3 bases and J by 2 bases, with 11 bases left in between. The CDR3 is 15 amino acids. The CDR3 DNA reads TGTGCCAGCAGTTTGGAGGGGTCCCCCAAAAACATTCAGTACTTC. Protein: CASSLEGSPKNIQYF.

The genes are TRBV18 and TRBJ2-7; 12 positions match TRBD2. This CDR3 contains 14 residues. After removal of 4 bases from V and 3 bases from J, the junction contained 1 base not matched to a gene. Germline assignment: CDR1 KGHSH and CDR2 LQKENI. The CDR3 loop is CASSQGLAGYEQYF. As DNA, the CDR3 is TGTGCCAGCTCACAGGGACTAGCGGGCTACGAGCAGTACTTC. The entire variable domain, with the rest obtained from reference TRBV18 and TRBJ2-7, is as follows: NAGVMQNPRHLVRRRGQEARLRCSPMKGHSHVYWYRQLPEEGLKFMVYLQKENIIDESGMPKERFSAEFPKEGPSILRIQQVVRGDSAAYFCASSQGLAGYEQYFGPGTRLTVT.

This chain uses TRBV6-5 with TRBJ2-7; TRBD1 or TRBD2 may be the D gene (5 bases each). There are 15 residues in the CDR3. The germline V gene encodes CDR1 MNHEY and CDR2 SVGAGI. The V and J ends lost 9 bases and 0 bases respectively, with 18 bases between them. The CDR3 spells CARGRMGRASYEQYF. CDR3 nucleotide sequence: TGTGCCAGGGGACGGATGGGACGGGCCTCCTACGAGCAGTACTTC.

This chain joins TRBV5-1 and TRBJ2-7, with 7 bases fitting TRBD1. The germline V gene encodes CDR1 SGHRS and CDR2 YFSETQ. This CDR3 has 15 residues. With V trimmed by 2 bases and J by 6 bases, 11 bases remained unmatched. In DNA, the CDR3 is TGCGCCAGCAGCTTAACGAGACAGGGATTTGGCGAGCAGTACTTC. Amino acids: CASSLTRQGFGEQYF.

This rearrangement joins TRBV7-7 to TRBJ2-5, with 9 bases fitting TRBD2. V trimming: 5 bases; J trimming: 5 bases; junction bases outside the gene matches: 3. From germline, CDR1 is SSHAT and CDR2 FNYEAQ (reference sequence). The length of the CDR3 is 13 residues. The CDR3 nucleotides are TGTGCCAGCAGCCGCGGGACTAGCGAGACCCAGTACTTC. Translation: CASSRGTSETQYF.

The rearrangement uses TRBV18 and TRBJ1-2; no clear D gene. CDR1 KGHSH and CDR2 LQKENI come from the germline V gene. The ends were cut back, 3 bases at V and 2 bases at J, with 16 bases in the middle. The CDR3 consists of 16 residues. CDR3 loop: CASSPQPGDLNYGYTF. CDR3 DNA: TGTGCCAGCTCACCCCAACCGGGTGACCTAAACTATGGCTACACCTTC. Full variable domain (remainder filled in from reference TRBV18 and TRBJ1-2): NAGVMQNPRHLVRRRGQEARLRCSPMKGHSHVYWYRQLPEEGLKFMVYLQKENIIDESGMPKERFSAEFPKEGPSILRIQQVVRGDSAAYFCASSPQPGDLNYGYTFGSGTRLTVV.

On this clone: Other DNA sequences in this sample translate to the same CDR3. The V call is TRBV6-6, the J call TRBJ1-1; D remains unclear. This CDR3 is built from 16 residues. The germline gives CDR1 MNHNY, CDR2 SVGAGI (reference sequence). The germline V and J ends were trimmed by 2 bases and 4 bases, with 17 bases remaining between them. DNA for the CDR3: TGTGCCAGCAGTTACCCCAAAAGAGGTGGGAGCACTGAAGCTTTCTTT. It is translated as CASSYPKRGGSTEAFF.

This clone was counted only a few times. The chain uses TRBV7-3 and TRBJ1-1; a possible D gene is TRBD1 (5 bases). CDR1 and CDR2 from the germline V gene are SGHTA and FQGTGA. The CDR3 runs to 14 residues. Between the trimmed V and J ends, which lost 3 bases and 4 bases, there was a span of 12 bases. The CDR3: CASSFRLRGTEAFF. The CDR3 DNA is TGTGCCAGCAGCTTTCGGCTGAGGGGCACTGAAGCTTTCTTT.

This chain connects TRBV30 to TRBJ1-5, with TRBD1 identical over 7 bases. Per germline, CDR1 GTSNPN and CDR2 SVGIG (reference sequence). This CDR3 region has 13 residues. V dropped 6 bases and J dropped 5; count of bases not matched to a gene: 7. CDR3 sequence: CACSQGDDQPQHF. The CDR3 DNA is TGTGCCTGTTCTCAGGGGGATGATCAGCCCCAGCATTTT. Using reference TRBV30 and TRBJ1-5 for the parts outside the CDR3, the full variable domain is SQTIHQWPATLVQPVGSPLSLECTVEGTSNPNLYWYRQAAGRGLQLLFYSVGIGQISSEVPQNLSASRPQDRQFILSSKKLLLSDSGFYLCACSQGDDQPQHFGDGTRLSIL.

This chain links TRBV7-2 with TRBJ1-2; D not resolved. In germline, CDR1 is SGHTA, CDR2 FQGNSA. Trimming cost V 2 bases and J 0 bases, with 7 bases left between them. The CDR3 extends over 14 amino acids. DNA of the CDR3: TGTGCCAGCAGCTTATCGACGGCTAACTATGGCTACACCTTC. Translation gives CASSLSTANYGYTF.

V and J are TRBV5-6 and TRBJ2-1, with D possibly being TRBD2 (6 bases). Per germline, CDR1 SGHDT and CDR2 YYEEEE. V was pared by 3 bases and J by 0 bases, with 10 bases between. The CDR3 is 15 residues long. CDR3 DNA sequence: TGTGCCAGCAGCTCGGGACTCCTCTCCTACAATGAGCAGTTCTTC. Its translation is CASSSGLLSYNEQFF.

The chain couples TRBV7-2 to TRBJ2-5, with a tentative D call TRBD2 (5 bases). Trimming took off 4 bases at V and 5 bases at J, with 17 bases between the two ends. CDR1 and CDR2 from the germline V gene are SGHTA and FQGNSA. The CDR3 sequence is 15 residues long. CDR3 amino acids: CASSSRGPTGETQYF. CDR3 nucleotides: TGTGCCAGCAGCTCCCGGGGTCCCACCGGGGAGACCCAGTACTTC.

The DNA of the CDR3 is TGTGCCACCAGCAGAGAAAGGACAGTGAACACTGAAGCTTTCTTT. It specifies CATSRERTVNTEAFF. The chain is built from TRBV15 and TRBJ1-1; weak D call: TRBD1 (6 bases). In germline, CDR1 is LNHNV, CDR2 YYDKDF (reference sequence). The CDR3 spans 15 residues. V lost 0 bases to trimming and J lost 0 bases, with 8 bases between them.

The CDR3 loop reads CASSLDPGQPSGYTF. Written as DNA, the CDR3 is TGTGCCAGCAGCTTAGATCCCGGACAGCCGTCTGGCTACACCTTC. The chain has TRBV11-2 and TRBJ1-2; maybe TRBD1 (6 bases). CDR3 length equals 15 residues. V was trimmed by 0 bases and J by 7 bases, leaving 15 bases between them. Germline-derived CDR1 and CDR2 are SGHAT and FQNNGV.

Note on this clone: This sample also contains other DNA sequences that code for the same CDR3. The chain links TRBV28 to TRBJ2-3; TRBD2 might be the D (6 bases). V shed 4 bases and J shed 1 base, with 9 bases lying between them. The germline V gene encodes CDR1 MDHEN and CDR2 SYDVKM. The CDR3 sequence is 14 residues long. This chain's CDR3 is CASSSSGRTDTQYF. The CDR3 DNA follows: TGTGCCAGCAGTTCCAGCGGGCGCACAGATACGCAGTATTTT.

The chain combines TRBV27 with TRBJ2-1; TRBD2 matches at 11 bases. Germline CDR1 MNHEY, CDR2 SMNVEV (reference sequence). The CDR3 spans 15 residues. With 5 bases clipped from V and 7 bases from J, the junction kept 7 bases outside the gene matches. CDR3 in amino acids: CASSPIRLAGNEQFF. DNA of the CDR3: TGTGCCAGCAGTCCCATTCGACTAGCGGGGAATGAGCAGTTCTTC.